The source of this TCR beta chain is a study of blood T cell repertoires in COVID-19. Overall study context: Sites across the United States, Italy and Spain contributed samples from acute and convalescent COVID-19. T cells, B-cell-depleted T cells, or PBMCs provided the cDNA or gDNA that served as material.

The authors' processing: Quantification of nucleated cells was approximated via reference gene primer amplification. Some clones are missing from TCRdb's copy, which holds only in-frame ones; the method was immunoSEQ multiplex PCR. That table supplies the V and J calls and clone size; D and trimming were determined from the DNA. The sample lists approximately 290,000 clones; approximately 90% were seen once. V lost 1 base and J lost 9, with 13 bases in between. Germline V CDR1 and CDR2: MNHNS, SASEGT. The length of the CDR3 is 15 residues. The source of this sequence is a man aged 30 to 45 with acute or convalescent COVID-19. The chain has TRBV6-1 and TRBJ1-6, with D tentatively TRBD1 (6 bases). Source material: peripheral blood. The CDR3: CASSEGLQGISPLHF. CDR3 bases: TGTGCCAGCAGTGAAGGTTTACAGGGAATTTCACCCCTCCACTTT.